Listed here are 16 T cell receptor beta chains from one sample, sequenced in a study of cytomegalovirus exposure and HLA in healthy donors. The PCR had 60 Vbeta and 13 Jbeta primers. Repertoires were generated with immunoSEQ multiplex PCR, while TCRdb's copy carries only in-frame clones and drops some. This repertoire includes 150,000 to 200,000 clones. The sample comprised PBMCs. The receptor source for this set is a woman aged 18-29 years in good health and CMV-seropositive.

The genes are TRBV13 and TRBJ1-1; the D gene is possibly TRBD1 (5 bases). The CDR3 has 14 residues. The V gene lost 3 bases and the J gene lost 0 bases, with 8 bases spanning the gap. Germline V gene sequence: CDR1 PRHDT, CDR2 FYEKMQ (reference sequence). CDR3 coding DNA: TGTGCCAGCAGCTTTCGGGGGTTGAACACTGAAGCTTTCTTT. It translates to CASSFRGLNTEAFF.

The chain carries TRBV5-8 and TRBJ1-2, with a weak D call TRBD1 (5 bases). V lost 3 bases and J 4 bases, leaving 13 bases between the germline ends. Germline CDR1 is SGHTS and CDR2 is YDEGEE. CDR3 length: 14 residues. Written as DNA, the CDR3 is TGTGCCAGCAGCTACCAACAAGGGGTCTATGGCTACACCTTC. Translated, it gives CASSYQQGVYGYTF.

The chain is built from TRBV5-1 and TRBJ1-1; 10 bases map to TRBD1. The trim removed 0 bases at V and 1 base at J, leaving 3 bases unmatched. Germline V CDR1 and CDR2: SGHRS, YFSETQ. This CDR3 has 16 residues. CDR3 in DNA: TGCGCCAGCAGCTTGGGGCGGGACAGGGGGAACACTGAAGCTTTCTTT. It is translated as CASSLGRDRGNTEAFF.

This chain links TRBV5-8 with TRBJ2-3; D remains unclear. CDR3 length: 12 residues. Germline CDR1 is SGHTS and CDR2 is YDEGEE. The V gene lost 1 base and the J gene lost 13 bases, with 13 bases spanning the gap. The CDR3 region is CASSLRVLPEYF. The CDR3 nucleotides are TGTGCCAGCAGCTTGCGGGTGCTACCCGAGTATTTT.

J is TRBJ1-3 and V is TRBV2, with D unclear. Germline loops: CDR1 SNHLY, CDR2 FYNNEI. The length of the CDR3 is 12 residues. Between the trimmed V and J ends, which lost 7 bases and 2 bases, there was a span of 6 bases. This CDR3 reads CASKQPGNTIYF. The CDR3 nucleotides read TGTGCCAGCAAACAGCCTGGAAACACCATATATTTT.

V usage is TRBV5-6 and J usage is TRBJ2-3; 7 nucleotides match TRBD1. The CDR3 runs 16 residues. CDR1 SGHDT and CDR2 YYEEEE come from the germline V gene. The V gene end was trimmed by 1 base and the J gene end by 1 base; junction bases not matched to a gene: 6. Here the CDR3 reads CASSLLGTVGTDTQYF. In DNA, the CDR3 is TGTGCCAGCAGCTTGTTAGGGACAGTAGGCACAGATACGCAGTATTTT.

The V call is TRBV15, the J call TRBJ1-5; TRBD1 might be the D (5 bases). Germline loops: CDR1 LNHNV, CDR2 YYDKDF (reference sequence). The CDR3 contains 15 residues. V shed 1 base and J shed 7 bases, with 14 bases lying between them. CDR3 sequence: CATSRGTGEGQPQHF. For the CDR3, the DNA is TGTGCCACCAGCAGAGGGACGGGGGAAGGCCAGCCCCAGCATTTT.

V is TRBV18 and J is TRBJ2-5, with TRBD2 matching 11 bases. The DNA end favors TRBJ2-7, so the J call may be wrong. The CDR3 spans 15 residues. CDR1 and CDR2 (germline): KGHSH, LQKENI. Here the CDR3 DNA reads TGTGCCAGCTCACCCACTAGCGGGAGTACTTACGAGCAGTACTTC. Its translation is CASSPTSGSTYEQYF.

The V call is TRBV6-5, the J call TRBJ1-5; 7 nucleotides line up with TRBD1. CDR3 length equals 14 residues. The germline gives CDR1 MNHEY, CDR2 SVGAGI. The ends lost 5 bases at V and 3 bases at J; junction bases unmatched: 4. The CDR3 loop is CASSPRGINQPQHF. CDR3 nucleotide sequence: TGTGCCAGCAGTCCCAGGGGGATCAATCAGCCCCAGCATTTT.

V and J are TRBV19 and TRBJ1-2; D possibly corresponds to TRBD1 (5 bases). The germline V and J ends were trimmed by 2 bases and 4 bases, with 20 bases remaining between them. The CDR3 has 17 residues. CDR1 is LNHDA, CDR2 SQIVND, per germline (reference sequence). CDR3 in amino acids: CASSISPGMRTRYGYTF. The CDR3 coding sequence is TGTGCCAGTAGTATATCCCCAGGGATGAGGACCCGCTATGGCTACACCTTC.

V and J are TRBV30 and TRBJ2-2; the D gene is possibly TRBD2 (6 bases). The germline V gene encodes CDR1 GTSNPN and CDR2 SVGIG (reference sequence). The ends were cut back, 0 bases at V and 3 bases at J, with 17 bases in the middle. CDR3 length: 17 amino acids. The CDR3 sequence: CAWSVGGAKGHTGELFF. The CDR3 nucleotides read TGTGCCTGGAGTGTAGGCGGGGCAAAGGGTCACACCGGGGAGCTGTTTTTT.

The chain employs TRBV4-3 and TRBJ2-3; 10 positions agree with TRBD1. The germline V gene has CDR1 LGHNA and CDR2 YSLEER. There are 17 residues in the CDR3. Trimming at V came to 4 bases and at J to 7 bases, leaving 14 bases not matched to a gene. For the CDR3, the DNA is TGCGCCAGCAGCCTCCTCCACGTCGGGACAGGGGAAAATACGCAGTATTTT. Its translation is CASSLLHVGTGENTQYF.

The CDR3 reads CASSDNRVGQPQHF. The CDR3 region has the DNA TGTGCCAGCAGTGACAACCGGGTAGGTCAGCCCCAGCATTTT. The J gene is TRBJ1-5, the V gene TRBV6-1; unclear D gene. Deletions cut 3 bases from V and 6 bases from J, with 12 bases between. The CDR3 consists of 14 residues. CDR1 is MNHNS, CDR2 SASEGT, per germline.

V usage is TRBV2 and J usage is TRBJ1-2; 8 positions match TRBD1. The CDR3 contains 14 residues. V shed 6 bases and J 9 bases; nucleotides not matched to a gene: 12. CDR1 is SNHLY, CDR2 FYNNEI, per germline. CDR3 in amino acids: CASRQQGGSPSYTF. The CDR3 DNA is TGTGCCAGCAGACAACAGGGGGGCTCTCCGAGCTACACCTTC.

The V call is TRBV19, the J call TRBJ2-3, with D maybe TRBD1 (5 bases). The V and J ends lost 3 bases and 6 bases respectively, with 13 bases between them. The CDR3 sequence is 14 residues long. Germline CDR1 and CDR2: LNHDA and SQIVND (reference sequence). Written as DNA, the CDR3 is TGTGCCAGTAGTATGGGGCTAGAGGCCGATACGCAGTATTTT. This sequence encodes CASSMGLEADTQYF. Full variable domain (rest looked up from reference TRBV19 and TRBJ2-3): DGGITQSPKYLFRKEGQNVTLSCEQNLNHDAMYWYRQDPGQGLRLIYYSQIVNDFQKGDIAEGYSVSREKKESFPLTVTSAQKNPTAFYLCASSMGLEADTQYFGPGTRLTVL.

The chain recombines TRBV30 with TRBJ2-3, with D perhaps matching TRBD1 (5 bases). Looked up from germline, CDR1 is GTSNPN and CDR2 is SVGIG (reference sequence). V gave up 2 bases and J gave up 1 base, with 10 bases separating them. The CDR3 sequence is 14 residues long. The CDR3 bases are TGTGCCTGGAGTTTAGTGGGGCGCACAGATACGCAGTATTTT. Translation: CAWSLVGRTDTQYF.